A selection of T cell receptor beta chains follows, all from one sample in a study of cytomegalovirus exposure and HLA in healthy donors. This table comes from immunoSEQ multiplex PCR, and its TCRdb copy is limited to in-frame clones, with some not included. The data show about 130,000 clones, and the top ten clones hold roughly 1%. Sequenced material: PBMCs. These receptors all come from a young man in good health and CMV-seronegative. Each CDR3 is given with its conserved first and last residue. D genes are given only for firm matches.

d_call j_call v_call cdr3_aa cdr3_nt
NA TRBJ1-5 TRBV27 CASSPRQDQPQHF TGTGCCAGCAGTCCCCGACAGGACCAGCCCCAGCATTTT
TRBD1 TRBJ1-6 TRBV6-1 CASSEEGQIYSPLHF TGTGCCAGCAGTGAAGAGGGACAGATATATTCACCCCTCCACTTT
NA TRBJ2-7 TRBV5-1 CASSLSVGDEQYF TGCGCCAGCAGCTTGTCGGTCGGGGACGAGCAGTACTTC
NA TRBJ2-6 TRBV11-2 CASTSGGANVLTF TGTGCCAGCACCTCAGGTGGGGCCAACGTCCTGACTTTC
NA TRBJ1-4 TRBV15 CATSSQEETNEKLFF TGTGCCACCAGCAGCCAAGAGGAAACTAATGAAAAACTGTTTTTT
NA TRBJ1-3 TRBV30 CAWSGAGVGGFLDTIYF TGTGCCTGGAGTGGGGCGGGTGTTGGTGGATTTCTAGACACCATATATTTT
NA TRBJ2-2 TRBV6-1 CASNGAAYTGELFF TGTGCCAGCAATGGGGCAGCATACACCGGGGAGCTGTTTTTT
NA TRBJ1-2 TRBV6-1 CASSAGRESYGYTF TGTGCCAGCAGTGCCGGGAGAGAGAGCTATGGCTACACCTTC
TRBD2 TRBJ2-7 TRBV28 CASSLVAGAWEQYF TGTGCCAGCAGTTTAGTCGCGGGAGCTTGGGAGCAGTACTTC
TRBD1 TRBJ1-1 TRBV7-3 CASSLQGVNTEAFF TGTGCCAGCAGCCTCCAGGGGGTGAACACTGAAGCTTTCTTT
NA TRBJ2-2 TRBV29-1 CSVAILRTQRDTGELFF TGCAGCGTTGCGATTTTACGGACTCAAAGGGACACCGGGGAGCTGTTTTTT
TRBD1 TRBJ1-1 TRBV18 CASSPFGTVYRPGNTEAFF TGTGCCAGCTCACCTTTTGGGACAGTTTATCGACCCGGGAACACTGAAGCTTTCTTT
NA TRBJ1-1 TRBV30 CAWSTGSRAFF TGTGCCTGGTCTACAGGCTCCCGGGCTTTCTTT
TRBD1 TRBJ1-1 TRBV7-9 CASRATGASSEAFF TGTGCCAGCAGGGCAACAGGGGCCTCTTCTGAAGCTTTCTTT
TRBD1 TRBJ1-2 TRBV6-5 CASSRDRVNYGYTF TGTGCCAGCAGTAGGGACAGGGTAAACTATGGCTACACCTTC
NA TRBJ2-2 TRBV6-1 CASRGEVANTGELFF TGTGCCAGCAGGGGAGAAGTAGCGAACACCGGGGAGCTGTTTTTT
NA TRBJ2-7 TRBV27 CASSGFRGEQYF TGTGCCAGCAGTGGATTCAGGGGCGAGCAGTACTTC
NA TRBJ1-2 TRBV27 CASSVYGTSYGYTF TGTGCCAGCAGTGTCTACGGGACAAGTTATGGCTACACCTTC
NA TRBJ1-4 TRBV4-1 CASSLGQSPNEKLFF TGCGCCAGCAGCCTAGGACAGTCCCCTAATGAAAAACTGTTTTTT
NA TRBJ1-2 TRBV27 CASSLKGANYGYTF TGTGCCAGCAGTTTAAAGGGAGCTAACTATGGCTACACCTTC
NA TRBJ2-2 TRBV9 CASSVAVTGELFF TGTGCCAGCAGCGTAGCAGTCACCGGGGAGCTGTTTTTT
TRBD2 TRBJ2-1 TRBV5-4 CASRIKPGLAAYNEQFF TGTGCCAGCAGGATAAAACCGGGACTAGCGGCCTACAATGAGCAGTTCTTC
NA TRBJ2-6 TRBV14 CASSRVGGSGANVLTF TGTGCCAGCTCCAGGGTGGGGGGATCTGGGGCCAACGTCCTGACTTTC
NA TRBJ2-7 TRBV9 CASSDRDYEQYF TGTGCCAGCAGCGACAGGGACTACGAGCAGTACTTC
NA TRBJ2-7 TRBV27 CASSHAGTQVNYEQYF TGTGCCAGCAGTCACGCCGGGACACAAGTAAACTACGAGCAGTACTTC
NA TRBJ1-1 TRBV9 CASSVEVGGNTEAFF TGTGCCAGCAGCGTAGAAGTGGGGGGTAACACTGAAGCTTTCTTT
NA TRBJ1-1 TRBV30 CAWREDTEAFF TGTGCCTGGAGGGAGGACACTGAAGCTTTCTTT
NA TRBJ1-2 TRBV11-2 CASSLSFSGGSYGYTF TGTGCCAGCAGCTTATCTTTCAGCGGAGGCTCCTATGGCTACACCTTC
TRBD2 TRBJ2-7 TRBV11-2 CASSLQPGLAWEQYF TGTGCCAGCAGCTTACAACCGGGACTAGCGTGGGAGCAGTACTTC
TRBD1 TRBJ1-2 TRBV6-1 CASSEFETGIYGYTF TGTGCCAGCAGTGAATTTGAGACAGGGATCTATGGCTACACCTTC
NA TRBJ1-2 TRBV15 CATSRELEGAGYGYTF TGTGCCACCAGCAGAGAATTGGAAGGGGCTGGCTATGGCTACACCTTC
TRBD1 TRBJ1-1 TRBV7-8 CASSSVQGATEAFF TGTGCCAGCAGCTCCGTACAGGGGGCGACTGAAGCTTTCTTT
TRBD1 TRBJ1-2 TRBV9 CASSAGNRGKNGYTF TGTGCCAGCAGCGCCGGAAACAGGGGAAAGAATGGCTACACCTTC
NA TRBJ2-1 TRBV4-1 CASSQDLSSSYNEQFF TGCGCCAGCAGCCAAGATTTAAGTAGCTCCTACAATGAGCAGTTCTTC
TRBD1 TRBJ1-2 TRBV28 CATSGQDYHYGYTF TGTGCCACCTCGGGACAGGACTATCACTATGGCTACACCTTC
TRBD1 TRBJ1-1 TRBV9 CASSEGTGAAFF TGTGCCAGCAGCGAGGGGACAGGGGCGGCTTTCTTT
TRBD1 TRBJ2-1 TRBV25-1 CASSGHRGSYNEQFF TGTGCCAGCAGTGGGCACAGGGGCTCCTACAATGAGCAGTTCTTC
NA TRBJ1-3 TRBV7-9 CASSRPGLRVGNTIYF TGTGCCAGCAGTAGACCAGGGTTACGAGTAGGAAACACCATATATTTT
NA TRBJ1-1 TRBV19 CASRPALMNTEAFF TGTGCCAGTAGACCAGCGCTCATGAACACTGAAGCTTTCTTT
TRBD2 TRBJ2-7 TRBV5-5 CASSSGRGEYEQYF TGTGCCAGCAGCTCGGGGCGGGGGGAATACGAGCAGTACTTC
NA TRBJ1-5 TRBV4-1 CASSQDRGNQPQHF TGCGCCAGCAGCCAAGACAGGGGCAATCAGCCCCAGCATTTT
TRBD2 TRBJ2-7 TRBV7-2 CASSWTSGRAEQYF TGTGCCAGCAGCTGGACTAGCGGGAGGGCCGAGCAGTACTTC
NA TRBJ1-3 TRBV7-8 CASSRDPPLQGNTIYF TGTGCCAGCAGCCGAGATCCTCCTCTTCAAGGAAACACCATATATTTT
NA TRBJ2-5 TRBV10-3 CAISEGAVQETQYF TGTGCCATCAGTGAAGGGGCAGTCCAAGAGACCCAGTACTTC
NA TRBJ2-7 TRBV19 CASSISAGAAYEQYF TGTGCCAGTAGTATATCAGCTGGGGCAGCCTACGAGCAGTACTTC
TRBD1 TRBJ1-5 TRBV5-6 CASSLGGGAGNQPQHF TGTGCCAGCAGCTTGGGAGGGGGCGCCGGCAATCAGCCCCAGCATTTT
TRBD1 TRBJ2-7 TRBV7-3 CASSSGQGAHKYF TGTGCCAGCAGCTCAGGACAGGGGGCCCACAAGTACTTC